This TCR beta chain was recovered during a study of naive and memory T cell subsets. TCR cDNA received a 3' ligated oligonucleotide that carried a UMI. Ligated cDNA underwent four rounds of PCR with nested alpha and beta constant region primers and SP2. TCRdb re-called the 5' RACE reads with MiXCR, one entry per CDR3 protein. The sample has roughly 30,000 distinct CDR3 sequences; approximately 15% are singletons. The germline CDR1 and CDR2 sequences are SGHDN and FVKESK. Trimming cost V 5 bases and J 1 base, with 14 bases left between them. The CDR3 consists of 15 residues. The clonotype originates from a female donor in good health. This chain connects TRBV14 to TRBJ1-2; D is ambiguous. The DNA for the CDR3 is TGTGCCAGCAGCACACGATCAGAAGGTAACTATGGCTACACCTTC. Amino acids: CASSTRSEGNYGYTF.